This T cell receptor beta chain is drawn from a study of blood T cell repertoires in COVID-19. Study-wide background: Spain, Italy and the United States supplied samples that represented acute and convalescent COVID-19. T cells, B-cell-depleted T cells, or PBMCs provided the cDNA or gDNA that served as material.

Germline lookup yields CDR1 MGHRA and CDR2 YSYEKL. This CDR3 region has 16 residues. Trimming shortened V by 2 bases and J by 6 bases, and 16 bases separated the two germline ends. Profiling relied on immunoSEQ multiplex PCR, and the TCRdb table lists in-frame clones only, not all of them. This sample has approximately 150,000 clones, with around 83% found just once. This TCR was sampled from a man aged 65 to 85 who had recovered from COVID-19. Sequenced material: peripheral blood. The chain couples TRBV4-1 to TRBJ1-4; no clear D gene. The CDR3 DNA reads as TGCGCCAGCAGCCAATTCACGGGGATGAATTATGAAAAACTGTTTTTT. Translating gives CASSQFTGMNYEKLFF.